A single sample is the source of the 10 T cell receptor beta chains below, sequenced in a study of blood T cells in healthy people across ages. PCR was performed a second time for 7 to 11 cycles using a sample-barcoded 5' primer and a J-beta primer mix. A single record per CDR3 protein comes from TCRdb applying MiXCR to the 5' RACE reads. The sample shows about a million distinct CDR3 sequences, just over 50% of them seen only once. The material sequenced was blood. The receptors were sampled from a woman aged 60 to 75 in good health.

The chain joins TRBV14 to TRBJ2-1; TRBD2 aligns across 7 bases. V gave up 3 bases and J gave up 5 bases; unmatched junction bases: 10. CDR3 size: 16 residues. Germline lookup yields CDR1 SGHDN and CDR2 FVKESK. The CDR3, as DNA: TGTGCCAGCAGCCAGGTTGGGACTATAGGGCACAATGAGCAGTTCTTC. Its protein product is CASSQVGTIGHNEQFF.

The CDR3 here is CASSYRGGGAQETQYF. As DNA, the CDR3 is TGTGCCAGCAGTTACCGAGGAGGTGGTGCCCAAGAGACCCAGTACTTC. This chain connects TRBV6-5 to TRBJ2-5, with a weak D call TRBD2 (5 bases). Trimming took off 2 bases at V and 1 base at J, with 14 bases between the two ends. The CDR3 consists of 16 residues. Germline CDR1 is MNHEY and CDR2 is SVGAGI.

V is TRBV3-1 and J is TRBJ1-1, with 7 bases fitting TRBD1. The CDR3 loop spans 17 amino acids. Germline CDR1 LGHDT, CDR2 YNNKEL (reference sequence). The ends lost 3 bases at V and 4 bases at J; junction bases unmatched: 14. CDR3 protein: CASSQYRVTGDGTEAFF. CDR3 DNA sequence: TGTGCCAGCAGCCAGTACAGGGTTACAGGGGATGGCACTGAAGCTTTCTTT.

This clonotype occurred a few times. The rearrangement uses TRBV5-1 and TRBJ2-7, with D tentatively TRBD2 (5 bases). Trimming pared 6 bases from V and 7 bases from J, leaving 14 bases between. This CDR3 comprises 12 residues. Looked up from germline, CDR1 is SGHRS and CDR2 is YFSETQ. CDR3 amino acids: CASNGVGREQYF. CDR3 nucleotide sequence: TGCGCCAGCAACGGGGTTGGGAGAGAGCAGTACTTC.

Only a few counts were recorded for this clonotype. V usage is TRBV12-3 or TRBV12-4 and J usage is TRBJ2-7; perhaps TRBD1 as D (8 bases). The CDR3 is 13 amino acids. Trimming took 5 bases from V and 6 from J, leaving 14 bases between them. CDR3 amino acids: CASSRQGRVEQYF. The CDR3 DNA reads TGTGCCAGCAGTCGACAGGGGAGGGTCGAGCAGTACTTC.

The chain combines TRBV20-1 with TRBJ2-1; the match to TRBD2 covers 12 bases. The germline V gene has CDR1 DFQATT and CDR2 SNEGSKA (reference sequence). Trimming removed 3 bases from V and 2 bases from J; junction bases left unmatched: 11. The CDR3 is 18 residues long. The DNA for the CDR3 is TGCAGTGCTAGTAAGCGGACTAGCGGGATCGAGACCTACAATGAGCAGTTCTTC. It is translated as CSASKRTSGIETYNEQFF.

This clonotype has only a few counts. This chain joins TRBV7-2 and TRBJ2-5; 7 bases map to TRBD2. The CDR3 spans 13 residues. Trimming removed 4 bases from V and 5 bases from J; junction bases left unmatched: 4. CDR1 and CDR2 (germline): SGHTA, FQGNSA. The CDR3 nucleotides read TGTGCCAGCAGCTCAGGACTAGTTGAGACCCAGTACTTC. Translating it yields CASSSGLVETQYF. Together with reference TRBV7-2 and TRBJ2-5, the CDR3 gives the full variable domain: GAGVSQSPSNKVTEKGKDVELRCDPISGHTALYWYRQSLGQGLEFLIYFQGNSAPDKSGLPSDRFSAERTGGSVSTLTIQRTQQEDSAVYLCASSSGLVETQYFGPGTRLLVL.

This clonotype was seen a few times. The chain joins TRBV20-1 to TRBJ2-1; TRBD1 agrees at 10 bases. This CDR3 has 13 residues. J gave up 8 bases and V 3 bases, and 4 bases lay outside the gene matches. Germline V lookup: CDR1 DFQATT, CDR2 SNEGSKA (reference sequence). CDR3 nucleotides: TGCAGTGCTAGGGGGACAGGGGACGATGAGCAGTTCTTC. Amino acid sequence: CSARGTGDDEQFF.

This sequence joins TRBV5-1 and TRBJ2-7; TRBD2 aligns across 7 bases. This CDR3 is 15 amino acids long. J was trimmed by 7 bases and V by 6 bases; bases with no gene match: 16. The germline V gene has CDR1 SGHRS and CDR2 YFSETQ. The CDR3: CASTKAGASDNEQYF. CDR3 bases: TGCGCCAGCACTAAGGCGGGAGCTTCCGACAATGAGCAGTACTTC.

In the case of this clonotype: A much bigger clone sits one base away, suggesting this may be a read error. This rearrangement joins TRBV7-6 to TRBJ2-4; D unclear. Near its end, the DNA agrees better with TRBJ2-7, so the J call may be wrong. The CDR3 contains 13 residues. Germline CDR1 and CDR2: SGHVS and FNYEAQ. CDR3 nucleotides: TGTGCCTGCAGCAGAATGGGCTCCTACGAGCAGTACTTC. This translates into CACSRMGSYEQYF.